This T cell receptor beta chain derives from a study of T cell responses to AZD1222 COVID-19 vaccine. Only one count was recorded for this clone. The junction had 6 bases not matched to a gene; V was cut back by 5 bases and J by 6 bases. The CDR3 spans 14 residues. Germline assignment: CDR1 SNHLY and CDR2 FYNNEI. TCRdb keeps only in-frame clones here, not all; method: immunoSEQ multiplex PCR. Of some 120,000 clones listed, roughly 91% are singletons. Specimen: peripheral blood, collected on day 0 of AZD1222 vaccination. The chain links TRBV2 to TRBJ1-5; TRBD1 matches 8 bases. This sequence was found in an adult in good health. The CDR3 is CASSRTGRSQPQHF. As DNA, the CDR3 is TGTGCCAGCAGTCGGACAGGGCGCTCTCAGCCCCAGCATTTT.